The clone carrying this T cell receptor (beta chain) has a count of ten or more. These data originate in a study of CD8+CD57+ T cells in acquired aplastic anemia. The study profiled TCR beta VDJ and CDR3 using genomic DNA as template. Each CDR3 protein gets one entry after TCRdb re-called the reads with MiXCR. The sample includes 130,000 or so distinct CDR3 sequences, 41% of them seen just once. Sequencing input: sorted CD4+, CD8+, or CD8+CD57+ T cells (not recorded which) from PBMCs. The TCR sequence derives from a human donor in good health, serving as a control.

CDR3 DNA: TGTGCCAGCAGCTTGATTCCGGACTCCTACAATGAGCAGTTCTTC. Its translation is CASSLIPDSYNEQFF. The rearrangement joins TRBV7-8 to TRBJ2-1, with D uncertain. The germline V gene has CDR1 SGHVS and CDR2 FQNEAQ. Trimming removed 3 bases at V and 0 bases at J, with 9 bases between. The CDR3 consists of 15 residues.